Shown below are 23 T cell receptor beta chains from a single sample sequenced in a study of vaccination and CD4 T cells after COVID-19. For these TCRs, the target antigens are not known. Cultured CD4+ T cell DNA underwent sequencing with the Oncomine TCR Beta short-read assay. TCRdb reprocessed the PCR reads via MiXCR and lists one record per CDR3 protein. Of under 7,000 distinct CDR3 sequences listed, 32% were seen once; the top ten hold 10% to 12%. Noted treatment: roughly 10-day PBMC culture with coronavirus spike peptide pools or control peptides (ViraFEST assay). Sample: CD4+ T cells from blood, cultured in vitro, taken after SARS-CoV-2 vaccination. These receptors were taken from a human donor who had recovered from COVID-19.

In its sample, this clonotype was seen a few times. The rearrangement uses TRBV20-1 and TRBJ2-3; 7 nucleotides agree with TRBD2. The trim removed 2 bases at V and 0 bases at J, leaving 8 bases unmatched. The CDR3 has 16 amino acids. The V gene's germline CDR1 is DFQATT and CDR2 SNEGSKA (reference sequence). DNA of the CDR3: TGCAGTGCTAGAACCTATGGGACTACCAGCACAGATACGCAGTATTTT. It codes for CSARTYGTTSTDTQYF.

The CDR3 protein is CASSSASGDTQYF. In nucleotides, the CDR3 is TGTGCCAGCAGCTCGGCGAGCGGAGATACGCAGTATTTT. The V call is TRBV7-2, the J call TRBJ2-3, with D perhaps TRBD2 (5 bases). The germline V gene has CDR1 SGHTA and CDR2 FQGNSA. V lost 4 bases, J lost 5 bases, and 10 bases lay in between. The CDR3 has 13 amino acids.

Worth noting for this clonotype: The conserved final phenylalanine or tryptophan is absent from the CDR3, which likely points to a read error. In nucleotides, the CDR3 is TGTGCCAGCTCACCTAATTCCTACGAGCAGTACATC. Its protein is CASSPNSYEQYI. This chain connects TRBV18 to TRBJ2-7; unclear D gene. In germline, CDR1 is KGHSH, CDR2 LQKENI. Trimming cost V 3 bases and J 1 base, with 4 bases left between them. CDR3 size: 12 residues.

This chain links TRBV20-1 with TRBJ2-7; the D gene is possibly TRBD1 (6 bases). Germline V CDR1 and CDR2: DFQATT, SNEGSKA (reference sequence). The V and J ends lost 0 bases and 4 bases respectively, with 13 bases between them. This CDR3 has 14 residues. The CDR3: CSARDFGRGYEQYF. Written as DNA, the CDR3 is TGCAGTGCTAGAGATTTTGGCAGGGGTTACGAGCAGTACTTC.

This clonotype is large in the sample. CDR3 sequence: CSARSNTLSNQPQHF. CDR3 DNA sequence: TGCAGTGCTAGATCTAACACCCTTAGCAATCAGCCCCAGCATTTT. The genes are TRBV20-1 and TRBJ1-5; D unclear. Trimming stripped 2 bases from V and 0 bases from J, with 11 bases between. The CDR3 length is 15 residues. Germline V gene data show CDR1 as DFQATT and CDR2 as SNEGSKA (reference sequence).

On this clonotype itself: The junction and the germline gene differ at one end; a read error may be behind it. The V gene is TRBV7-3, the J gene TRBJ2-7; TRBD2 matches at 9 bases. Germline V lookup: CDR1 SGHTA, CDR2 FQGTGA. There are 15 residues in the CDR3. The CDR3 loop is CTSSSSGAPRGEQYF. The CDR3 DNA reads as TGTACCAGCAGCTCTAGCGGGGCCCCGAGGGGGGAGCAGTACTTC.

This clonotype has only a few counts. The rearrangement uses TRBV7-9 and TRBJ2-3; 8 bases are shared with TRBD2. CDR1 and CDR2 from the germline V gene are SEHNR and FQNEAQ (reference sequence). This CDR3 region has 15 residues. The junction had 11 bases not matched to a gene; V was cut back by 5 bases and J by 7 bases. CDR3 residues: CASSPLGLVLHTQYF. In DNA form, the CDR3 reads TGTGCCAGCAGCCCCCTGGGACTAGTCCTGCATACGCAGTATTTT.

This chain connects TRBV20-1 to TRBJ1-2, with TRBD1 as a possible D gene (5 bases). The CDR3 has 12 residues. CDR1 and CDR2 (germline): DFQATT, SNEGSKA (reference sequence). The CDR3 reads CRPSGGNYGYTF. CDR3 nucleotides: TGCAGACCGTCGGGGGGAAACTATGGCTACACCTTC.

The chain is built from TRBV20-1 and TRBJ1-5; no definite D call. This CDR3 has 16 amino acids. The V end was cut by 0 bases, the J end by 0 bases, with 12 bases between. CDR1 and CDR2 (germline): DFQATT, SNEGSKA (reference sequence). The CDR3 reads CSARDEARNSNQPQHF. CDR3 in DNA: TGCAGTGCTAGAGATGAGGCAAGAAATAGCAATCAGCCCCAGCATTTT.

The gene calls are TRBV27 and TRBJ2-2; D is perhaps TRBD2 (6 bases). Germline V lookup: CDR1 MNHEY, CDR2 SMNVEV (reference sequence). This CDR3 region has 15 residues. The germline V and J ends were trimmed by 5 bases and 7 bases, with 17 bases remaining between them. Here the CDR3 DNA reads TGTGCCAGCAGTCCACGGCGGGTGGAGGGCGGGGAGCTGTTTTTT. Translation gives CASSPRRVEGGELFF.

As for this clonotype: A read error may produce the germline difference seen at one junction end. This chain connects TRBV25-1 to TRBJ2-2; D is possibly TRBD2 (7 bases). The CDR3 covers 14 residues. Germline lookup yields CDR1 MGHDK and CDR2 SYGVNS. The CDR3, as DNA: TGTACCAGCAGGAGGAGGGGGGGCACCGGGGAGCTGTTTTTT. Translating gives CTSRRRGGTGELFF.

This clonotype was counted between two and nine times. V usage is TRBV27 and J usage is TRBJ2-7; possibly TRBD2 for D (6 bases). Germline loops: CDR1 MNHEY, CDR2 SMNVEV (reference sequence). The CDR3 has 14 amino acids. V was pared by 6 bases and J by 0 bases, with 12 bases between. CDR3 region: CASSTGTLSYEQYF. The CDR3 DNA sequence: TGTGCCAGCAGCACCGGGACTCTCTCCTACGAGCAGTACTTC.

This clonotype occurred once. V is TRBV2 and J is TRBJ2-5, with no clear D. Germline V gene sequence: CDR1 SNHLY, CDR2 FYNNEI. Trimming left V 1 base short and J 6 bases short, with 0 bases between. The CDR3 is 10 residues long. DNA of the CDR3: TGTGCCAGCAGTGAAGAGACCCAGTACTTC. Translated: CASSEETQYF.

The chain employs TRBV15 and TRBJ2-6; no clear D gene. The V gene's germline CDR1 is LNHNV and CDR2 YYDKDF (reference sequence). Deletions cut 3 bases from V and 0 bases from J, with 12 bases between. CDR3 size: 17 residues. This CDR3 is CATSRNHQSSGANVLTF. The CDR3 nucleotides are TGTGCCACCAGCAGGAACCATCAAAGCTCTGGGGCCAACGTCCTGACTTTC.

By frequency in the sample, this clonotype is medium-sized (0.01 to 0.1%). The genes are TRBV20-1 and TRBJ1-3; D remains ambiguous. The CDR3 contains 13 residues. The ends were cut back, 6 bases at V and 2 bases at J, with 11 bases in the middle. CDR1 is DFQATT, CDR2 SNEGSKA, per germline (reference sequence). CDR3 nucleotides: TGCAGTGCCCCCCGGGCAGCTGGAAACACCATATATTTT. It yields the protein CSAPRAAGNTIYF.

Points on this clonotype: The germline gene is not matched at one end of the junction; a read error may be the cause. The chain joins TRBV19 to TRBJ1-1; D possibly corresponds to TRBD1 (5 bases). This CDR3 region has 14 residues. Germline V gene sequence: CDR1 LNHDA, CDR2 SQIVND (reference sequence). CDR3 loop: CASSIEGAGTEDFF. The CDR3 bases are TGTGCCAGTAGTATCGAAGGGGCAGGCACTGAAGATTTCTTT.

The J gene is TRBJ1-1, the V gene TRBV7-6, with D perhaps matching TRBD1 (6 bases). The CDR3 covers 14 residues. Deletions cut 2 bases from V and 4 bases from J, with 11 bases between. Germline V lookup: CDR1 SGHVS, CDR2 FNYEAQ. CDR3 DNA: TGTGCCAGCAGCTTAATCAGGGGAACCACTGAAGCTTTCTTT. Protein: CASSLIRGTTEAFF. The full variable domain, its missing parts supplied by reference TRBV7-6 and TRBJ1-1, is GAGVSQSPRYKVTKRGQDVALRCDPISGHVSLYWYRQALGQGPEFLTYFNYEAQQDKSGLPNDRFSAERPEGSISTLTIQRTEQRDSAMYRCASSLIRGTTEAFFGQGTRLTVV.

The J gene is TRBJ2-7, the V gene TRBV6-5; the D gene is possibly TRBD2 (5 bases). The CDR3 is 13 amino acids. Germline V lookup: CDR1 MNHEY, CDR2 SVGAGI. Deletions cut 0 bases from V and 13 bases from J, with 16 bases between. The CDR3 loop is CASSYSRDTRGYF. The CDR3 DNA reads TGTGCCAGCAGTTACTCTCGGGATACTCGGGGTTACTTC.

The chain has TRBV7-9 and TRBJ2-3; a weak D match, TRBD1 (5 bases). Germline lookup yields CDR1 SEHNR and CDR2 FQNEAQ (reference sequence). Between the trimmed V and J ends, which lost 0 bases and 1 base, there was a span of 11 bases. The CDR3 covers 16 residues. CDR3 DNA sequence: TGTGCCAGCAGCTTAGCGCTATCGACAGGCACAGATACGCAGTATTTT. Translation gives CASSLALSTGTDTQYF.

This sequence joins TRBV12-3 or TRBV12-4 and TRBJ2-1; D uncertain. The closer fit of TRBJ2-7 to the DNA end suggests the J call may be wrong. This CDR3 has 14 amino acids. The CDR3 here is CASSWSGYLTEQYF. In nucleotides, the CDR3 is TGTGCCAGCAGTTGGTCAGGATATCTTACTGAGCAGTACTTC.

J is TRBJ1-5 and V is TRBV28, with D maybe TRBD1 (6 bases). Trimming removed 4 bases at V and 2 bases at J, with 12 bases between. The germline CDR1 and CDR2 sequences are MDHEN and SYDVKM. The CDR3 has 15 residues. CDR3 region: CASSSAYRGNQPQHF. CDR3 nucleotides: TGTGCCAGCAGTTCCGCCTACAGGGGCAATCAGCCCCAGCATTTT.

This rearrangement joins TRBV4-2 to TRBJ2-5; unclear D gene. Per the germline V gene, CDR1 is LGHNA and CDR2 is YNFKEQ. The CDR3 has 14 residues. Trimming took off 6 bases at V and 5 bases at J, with 16 bases between the two ends. CDR3 sequence: CASSLDHSSETQYF. The CDR3 coding sequence is TGTGCCAGCAGTCTGGACCACTCGAGCGAGACCCAGTACTTC.

This clonotype was counted a few times. CDR3 residues: CATKGWEGLRNEQFF. The CDR3 DNA sequence: TGTGCCACGAAGGGGTGGGAGGGGTTGAGGAATGAGCAGTTCTTC. This rearrangement joins TRBV27 to TRBJ2-1, with 7 bases matching TRBD2. V dropped 10 bases and J dropped 7; count of bases not matched to a gene: 16. Per germline, CDR1 MNHEY and CDR2 SMNVEV (reference sequence). This CDR3 contains 15 residues.